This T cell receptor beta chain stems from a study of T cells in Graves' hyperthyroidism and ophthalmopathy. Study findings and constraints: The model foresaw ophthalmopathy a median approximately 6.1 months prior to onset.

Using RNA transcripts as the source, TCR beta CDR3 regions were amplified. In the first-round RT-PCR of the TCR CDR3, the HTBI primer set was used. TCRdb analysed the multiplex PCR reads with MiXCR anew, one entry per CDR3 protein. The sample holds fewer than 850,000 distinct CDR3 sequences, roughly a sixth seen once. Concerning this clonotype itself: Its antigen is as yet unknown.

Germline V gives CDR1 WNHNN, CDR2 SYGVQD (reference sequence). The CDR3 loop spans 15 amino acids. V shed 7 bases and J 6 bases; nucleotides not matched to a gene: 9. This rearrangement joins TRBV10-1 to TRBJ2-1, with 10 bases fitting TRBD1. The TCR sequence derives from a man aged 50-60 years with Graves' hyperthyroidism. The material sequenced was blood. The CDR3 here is CASTPPGQGPNEQFF. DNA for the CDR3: TGCGCCAGCACCCCCCCGGGACAGGGGCCCAATGAGCAGTTCTTC.